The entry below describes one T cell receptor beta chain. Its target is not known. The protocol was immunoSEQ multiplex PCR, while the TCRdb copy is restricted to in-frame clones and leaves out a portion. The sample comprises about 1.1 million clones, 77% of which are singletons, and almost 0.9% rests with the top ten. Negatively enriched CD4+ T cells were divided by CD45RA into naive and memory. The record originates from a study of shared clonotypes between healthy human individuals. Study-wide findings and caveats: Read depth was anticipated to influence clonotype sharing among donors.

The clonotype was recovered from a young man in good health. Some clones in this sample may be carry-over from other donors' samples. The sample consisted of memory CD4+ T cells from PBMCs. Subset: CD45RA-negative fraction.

The CDR3 DNA follows: TGTGCCAGCAGCCCTCCCCCAGCACTGGCCAAAAACATTCAGTACTTC. It codes for CASSPPPALAKNIQYF. V and J are TRBV7-8 and TRBJ2-4; no clear D. V was trimmed by 5 bases and J by 1 base, leaving 15 bases between them. CDR1 is SGHVS, CDR2 FQNEAQ, per germline. The CDR3 runs 16 residues.